This TCR beta chain was retrieved from a study of identical twins. TCRdb re-derived calls from the 5' RACE reads in MiXCR, one entry per CDR3 protein. Counted here are about 220,000 distinct CDR3 sequences, around a tenth occurring once; the ten biggest clones make up 4.5% to 5.5%. This TCR came from a woman aged 18-29 years in good health. The sequencing input was memory (CD45RO+) T cells sorted from blood.

CDR3 region: CASSQRLAVTDTQYF. The CDR3 DNA reads as TGTGCCAGCAGTCAAAGACTAGCCGTAACAGATACGCAGTATTTT. The gene calls are TRBV7-9 and TRBJ2-3, with 7 bases matching TRBD2. CDR1 and CDR2 (germline): SEHNR, FQNEAQ (reference sequence). This CDR3 is 15 amino acids long. V shed 6 bases, J shed 3 bases, and the junction held 9 bases outside the gene matches.